This TCR beta chain was captured by sequencing in a study of CD8 T cells in ankylosing spondylitis. TCRdb called the 5' RACE reads again in MiXCR, with one record for every CDR3 protein. The data show approximately 440,000 distinct CDR3 sequences, with over 15% seen just once and approximately 1% held by the top ten. Trimming shortened V by 1 base and J by 1 base, and 8 bases separated the two germline ends. The CDR3 totals 14 residues. Germline assignment: CDR1 DFQATT and CDR2 SNEGSKA (reference sequence). Worth noting for this clonotype: The antigen is undetermined.

Study-wide points: Among TCR beta sequences, a motif of several highly homologous variants appeared characteristic of ankylosing spondylitis blood.

The chain links TRBV20-1 to TRBJ1-5; no reliable D call. Sequencing was carried out using blood, either unsorted or a sorted T cell fraction (not recorded which). The source is a male donor with ankylosing spondylitis. The CDR3 DNA reads as TGCAGTGCTAGAGCTTCAGCCAGCAATCAGCCCCAGCATTTT. It is translated as CSARASASNQPQHF.